This T cell receptor beta chain was recovered during a study of beta chain features in type 1 diabetes (dated by TCRdb to about 2018). Regarding the complete study: No differences in mean age, gender distribution, total cell number or subset yield were found between patients and healthy donors. A total of roughly 100 million sorted cells were examined across all samples, and the number of cells per subset was strongly correlated with RNA yield. The study compared TCRB repertoires of sorted circulating CD4+ T cell subsets between recently diagnosed type 1 diabetes patients and matched healthy donors. Regulatory and stem cell-like memory subsets were obtained from only 8 patients and about 8 healthy donors, while naive and central memory subsets were obtained from all 30 or so donors.

This clone appeared many times. It lacks a known antigen. No base qualities exist here, and no much larger clone lies one base off it. The entire amount of isolated RNA was reverse transcribed using the High Capacity cDNA Reverse Transcription Kit, so the sequenced TCRB transcripts were expressed ones. Deep immunoSEQ sequencing was applied to naive, central memory and regulatory T cell samples, giving an average of about 3.8 million total reads per sample. Sorted cells were lysed in RLT buffer, and RNA was extracted using DNase-treated RNeasy Micro or Mini kits according to cell number. Each cell subset was processed on its own to prevent cross-contamination, while patient and healthy donor samples were processed together. TCRB sequences were amplified from cDNA with the immunoSEQ multiplex PCR, producing 87-bp fragments spanning the CDR3 region. Sequencing of the amplicons was done on the Illumina HiSeq platform. The original methods were these. Synthetic template baselines were used to correct PCR bias computationally, reads within Hamming distance 2 were collapsed together, and singletons that could not be merged were discarded. Reads were aligned against IMGT so that V, D and J genes, CDR3 length and insertions or deletions at six rearrangement sites could be assigned. Within each subset, clonotype counts were normalized to sorted cell number, and only after that were true diversity and Gini coefficients computed with the tcR R package. Repertoire sharing was quantified using the overlap coefficient calculated on TCRB nucleotide sequences. Out-of-frame TCRB sequences from naive cells were analyzed to stand in for the pre-selection repertoire. As stored in TCRdb, this immuneACCESS dataset retains in-frame rearrangements with V and J assigned. A fraction of the clones does not appear; measured against another copy, unresolved V genes explain less than half of the discrepancy, and the remainder lacks a known reason. Clone size and V and J calls were adopted from that table, with D and trimming inferred from the DNA. In this sample the table shows some 410,000 clones, 11% of which occur a single time. In total, the top ten clones hold about 0.045% of the sample.

Findings and caveats that apply to the study as a whole: PCR might favor shorter templates, but patient and control samples were amplified and corrected together, so any skew would affect both groups equally. Patients with type 1 diabetes made fewer insertions and deleted more nucleotides at VDJ recombination sites, implying thymic rearrangement abnormalities. Because small numbers of individuals were included in the HLA sub-analyses, any influence of HLA type on TCRB rearrangement was left unresolved. Naive, central memory and regulatory TCRB repertoires appeared to be more similar among patients than among healthy donors. A moderate but significant shortening of TCRB CDR3 length was observed in type 1 diabetes patients in all four CD4+ subsets. Sequencing cDNA rather than genomic DNA could over-represent highly expressing activated cells, although activation and CD3 levels did not differ between groups.

Each donor gave one peripheral blood draw, about 110 mL on average, collected into heparinised tubes. Naive, central memory, regulatory and stem cell-like memory CD4+ T cells were sorted on a BD FACSAria II using a panel including CD45RO, CCR7, CD25, CD127, CD95 and CD27. A purity above 98% was achieved for all sorted populations. PBMCs were isolated right away by Lymphoprep density gradient centrifugation and were stained directly, without culture. So that batch effects would be minimized, each experiment stained and sorted samples in pairs, pairing one healthy donor with one patient. The clonotype originates from a young woman in good health. The sample was naive CD4+ T cells from blood. The intended sense of this specimen's cell subset or site label: true naive CD4+ T cells.

The CDR3 protein sequence reads: CASSYRDSSTDTQYF. The DNA is as follows: TGTGCCAGCAGCTATAGGGACAGTAGCACAGATACGCAGTATTTT. The V and J genes are TRBV7-2 and TRBJ2-3, with 7 bases aligning to TRBD1. V is cut back by 4 bases and J by 0 bases, with 4 bases in the junction unmatched. The CDR3 runs 15 residues from the cysteine to the phenylalanine. The DNA shown is the 45-base CDR3, in frame from base 1. Reading the germline V gene gives CDR1 SGHTA and CDR2 FQGNSA.